What follows are 26 T cell receptor beta chains derived from one specimen sequenced in a study of shared clonotypes between healthy human individuals. Sequencing used immunoSEQ multiplex PCR; TCRdb keeps in-frame clones, though not all of them. The repertoire has over 1.4 million clones, roughly 97% of them found once; the top ten carry roughly 1.2%. The sample comprised naive CD4+ T cells sorted from blood. Indicated subset: CD45RA+ positively selected. These receptors were collected from a man aged 30 to 39 in good health.

The chain recombines TRBV30 with TRBJ2-4; the match to TRBD1 covers 9 bases. V lost 4 bases, J lost 14 bases, and 15 bases stayed unmatched. The CDR3 covers 14 residues. Germline lookup yields CDR1 GTSNPN and CDR2 SVGIG (reference sequence). The CDR3 DNA reads as TGTGCCTGGAAAGAACAGGGGGCGACACTCCGAAAGTACTTC. Translation: CAWKEQGATLRKYF. The full variable domain, rest sourced from reference TRBV30 and TRBJ2-4, is SQTIHQWPATLVQPVGSPLSLECTVEGTSNPNLYWYRQAAGRGLQLLFYSVGIGQISSEVPQNLSASRPQDRQFILSSKKLLLSDSGFYLCAWKEQGATLRKYFGAGTRLSVL.

Of note for this clone: Other DNA sequences in the same sample also yield this CDR3. The chain couples TRBV10-1 to TRBJ2-7, with 9 bases fitting TRBD2. Germline V gene lookup returns CDR1 WNHNN and CDR2 SYGVQD (reference sequence). J was trimmed by 3 bases and V by 4 bases; bases with no gene match: 1. This CDR3 has 13 amino acids. The CDR3 is CASSASGDYEQYF. CDR3 sequence (DNA): TGCGCCAGCAGTGCTAGCGGGGACTACGAGCAGTACTTC.

J is TRBJ2-1 and V is TRBV11-2, with TRBD1 as a possible D gene (5 bases). From germline, CDR1 is SGHAT and CDR2 FQNNGV. This CDR3 is 12 amino acids long. Deletions cut 3 bases from V and 8 bases from J, with 8 bases between. CDR3 DNA sequence: TGTGCCAGCAGCTTCCAGGGCTATGAGCAGTTCTTC. Protein sequence: CASSFQGYEQFF.

V is TRBV4-2 and J is TRBJ2-7, with 7 nucleotides matching TRBD2. After removal of 5 bases from V and 5 bases from J, the junction contained 18 bases not matched to a gene. The CDR3 sequence is 17 residues long. Germline assignment: CDR1 LGHNA and CDR2 YNFKEQ. CDR3 bases: TGTGCCAGCAGCTTGGTAGCCCTCCAGCGGGATGGGGACGAGCAGTACTTC. Protein product: CASSLVALQRDGDEQYF.

The V call is TRBV2, the J call TRBJ1-1, with a weak D call TRBD1 (5 bases). Germline V gene data show CDR1 as SNHLY and CDR2 as FYNNEI. The V and J ends lost 3 bases and 5 bases respectively, with 13 bases between them. This CDR3 contains 14 residues. The CDR3 nucleotides read TGTGCCAGCAGTGACCAGGGTGGAGGGACTGAAGCTTTCTTT. It yields the protein CASSDQGGGTEAFF.

The V and J genes are TRBV28 and TRBJ1-5; tentative D call: TRBD1 (5 bases). V was cut by 1 base and J by 0 bases, with 16 bases left in between. The CDR3 spans 18 residues. Germline CDR1 is MDHEN and CDR2 is SYDVKM. CDR3 bases: TGTGCCAGCAGTTTATTTGGTGGTGACAGAACTAGCAATCAGCCCCAGCATTTT. Residues: CASSLFGGDRTSNQPQHF.

This chain uses TRBV11-2 with TRBJ2-1; the match to TRBD2 covers 9 bases. The trim removed 2 bases at V and 3 bases at J, leaving 5 bases unmatched. The CDR3 runs to 16 residues. The germline CDR1 and CDR2 sequences are SGHAT and FQNNGV. CDR3 coding DNA: TGTGCCAGCAGCTTATATGCGGGAGGGGGCTACAATGAGCAGTTCTTC. Encoded protein: CASSLYAGGGYNEQFF.

To note about this clone: The same CDR3 arises from other DNA sequences in this sample as well. The CDR3 protein is CASSLAGTGGSQPQHF. CDR3 sequence (DNA): TGTGCCAGCAGTTTAGCCGGCACAGGGGGCTCCCAGCCCCAGCATTTT. This chain joins TRBV28 and TRBJ1-5; TRBD1 agrees at 9 bases. The CDR3 extends over 16 amino acids. Looked up from germline, CDR1 is MDHEN and CDR2 is SYDVKM. After removal of 2 bases from V and 7 bases from J, the junction contained 9 bases not matched to a gene.

The DNA of the CDR3 is TGCGCCAGCAGCTCGACTAGCGGGAGACAACCTGGCAATGAGCAGTTCTTC. Translated: CASSSTSGRQPGNEQFF. The rearrangement uses TRBV10-1 and TRBJ2-1; TRBD2 matches 12 bases. Germline V gene data show CDR1 as WNHNN and CDR2 as SYGVQD (reference sequence). V trimming: 6 bases; J trimming: 6 bases; junction bases outside the gene matches: 12. The CDR3 length is 17 residues.

This clone was seen once. This chain connects TRBV18 to TRBJ2-5; possible D gene TRBD2, 5 bases. Trimming removed 6 bases at V and 5 bases at J, with 16 bases between. This CDR3 contains 14 residues. Germline CDR1 and CDR2: KGHSH and LQKENI. CDR3 bases: TGTGCCAGCTCCCCGGGGTACCAGAGGGAGACCCAGTACTTC. It encodes CASSPGYQRETQYF.

CDR3: CASTFLLPGEREQYF. CDR3 nucleotides: TGTGCCAGCACCTTTTTACTCCCGGGGGAGCGGGAGCAGTACTTC. The rearrangement joins TRBV27 to TRBJ2-7; tentatively, D is TRBD2 (6 bases). Germline V gene data show CDR1 as MNHEY and CDR2 as SMNVEV (reference sequence). The CDR3 is 15 residues long. Trimming shortened V by 7 bases and J by 7 bases, and 23 bases separated the two germline ends.

This clone was counted once. The chain carries TRBV5-8 and TRBJ1-4, with a possible D match to TRBD1 (5 bases). Germline V gives CDR1 SGHTS, CDR2 YDEGEE. The CDR3 has 15 residues. The ends were cut back, 4 bases at V and 5 bases at J, with 15 bases in the middle. The chain's CDR3 is CASSPRRGKNEKLFF. As DNA, the CDR3 is TGTGCCAGCAGCCCCCGGCGGGGGAAGAATGAAAAACTGTTTTTT.

This clone was seen just once. The same CDR3 arises from other DNA sequences in this sample as well. V usage is TRBV7-9 and J usage is TRBJ1-5, with D tentatively TRBD1 (5 bases). Trimming cost V 1 base and J 7 bases, with 8 bases left between them. Germline CDR1 SEHNR, CDR2 FQNEAQ (reference sequence). This CDR3 region has 13 residues. The CDR3 sequence is CASSLGGDQPQHF. DNA of the CDR3: TGTGCCAGCAGCTTAGGGGGCGACCAGCCCCAGCATTTT.

This rearrangement joins TRBV5-5 to TRBJ2-7; D assignment may be TRBD1 or TRBD2 (7 bases each). V gave up 0 bases and J gave up 3 bases, with 22 bases separating them. Germline CDR1 SGHKS, CDR2 YYEKEE (reference sequence). The CDR3 covers 18 residues. CDR3 loop: CASSLAAPQGGTFYEQYF. The CDR3 DNA follows: TGTGCCAGCAGCTTGGCCGCGCCGCAGGGGGGGACCTTCTACGAGCAGTACTTC.

This chain links TRBV7-8 with TRBJ1-5, with D unresolved. Per the germline V gene, CDR1 is SGHVS and CDR2 is FQNEAQ. Trimming left V 1 base short and J 0 bases short, with 13 bases between. The CDR3 contains 17 residues. The CDR3, as DNA: TGTGCCAGCAGCTTAGACCGAAGGGCCTTTAGCAATCAGCCCCAGCATTTT. The encoded protein is CASSLDRRAFSNQPQHF.

Comments on this clone: This sample includes further DNA sequences coding for the same CDR3. CDR3 bases: TGTGCCAGCAGCTTGACAGGCAACTCTGGAAACACCATATATTTT. Encoded protein: CASSLTGNSGNTIYF. The V gene is TRBV11-2, the J gene TRBJ1-3, with D possibly matching TRBD1 (6 bases). Germline V lookup: CDR1 SGHAT, CDR2 FQNNGV. With 3 bases removed from V and 0 bases from J, the gap between germline ends came to 9 bases. The CDR3 spans 15 residues.

The chain joins TRBV19 to TRBJ1-5, with D tentatively TRBD1 (5 bases). Germline loops: CDR1 LNHDA, CDR2 SQIVND (reference sequence). This CDR3 is 15 amino acids long. V lost 6 bases and J 5 bases, leaving 17 bases between the germline ends. As DNA, the CDR3 is TGTGCCAGTAGGGTCTCCGGGGGAAAGGATCAGCCCCAGCATTTT. It codes for CASRVSGGKDQPQHF. The entire variable domain, with the rest obtained from reference TRBV19 and TRBJ1-5, is as follows: DGGITQSPKYLFRKEGQNVTLSCEQNLNHDAMYWYRQDPGQGLRLIYYSQIVNDFQKGDIAEGYSVSREKKESFPLTVTSAQKNPTAFYLCASRVSGGKDQPQHFGDGTRLSIL.

The chain joins TRBV29-1 to TRBJ2-5; possibly TRBD2 for D (6 bases). The CDR3 is 16 residues long. CDR1 and CDR2 from the germline V gene are SQVTM and ANQGSEA. Trimming pared 4 bases from V and 4 bases from J, leaving 22 bases between. CDR3 DNA: TGCAGCGTTGTTGTATTCCCCATAGCGGTAGGAGAGACCCAGTACTTC. Translation gives CSVVVFPIAVGETQYF.

The V gene is TRBV18, the J gene TRBJ2-3; D gene uncertain. This CDR3 has 15 amino acids. Trimming cost V 0 bases and J 0 bases, with 7 bases left between them. Germline CDR1 is KGHSH and CDR2 is LQKENI. CDR3 bases: TGTGCCAGCTCACCACCGATCGTTAGCACAGATACGCAGTATTTT. As protein: CASSPPIVSTDTQYF.

This clone was observed once. The rearrangement links TRBV7-8 to TRBJ1-4, with 8 bases lining up with TRBD1. The CDR3 totals 17 residues. V shed 1 base and J 2 bases; nucleotides not matched to a gene: 6. CDR1 and CDR2 from the germline V gene are SGHVS and FQNEAQ. The DNA of the CDR3 is TGTGCCAGCAGCTTAGGAAGGACAGGGATGACTAATGAAAAACTGTTTTTT. Its protein product is CASSLGRTGMTNEKLFF. Supplemented by reference TRBV7-8 and TRBJ1-4, the full variable domain reads GAGVSQSPRYKVAKRGQDVALRCDPISGHVSLFWYQQALGQGPEFLTYFQNEAQLDKSGLPSDRFFAERPEGSVSTLKIQRTQQEDSAVYLCASSLGRTGMTNEKLFFGSGTQLSVL.

This sequence joins TRBV2 and TRBJ2-5; D may be TRBD1 or TRBD2 (5 bases each). V lost 5 bases and J 3 bases, leaving 13 bases between the germline ends. Germline V gene lookup returns CDR1 SNHLY and CDR2 FYNNEI. The CDR3 loop spans 14 amino acids. This chain's CDR3 is CASSLGTLKETQYF. As DNA, the CDR3 is TGTGCCAGCAGTCTCGGGACGCTTAAAGAGACCCAGTACTTC.

The rearrangement joins TRBV11-1 to TRBJ2-7; no reliable D call. The germline V and J ends were trimmed by 1 base and 2 bases, with 12 bases remaining between them. The CDR3 runs 15 residues. Germline CDR1 and CDR2: SGHAT and FQDESV (reference sequence). Written as DNA, the CDR3 is TGTGCCAGCAGCTTAGAACGGACCTCCGCCTACGAGCAGTACTTC. It encodes CASSLERTSAYEQYF. Complete variable domain (other parts from reference TRBV11-1 and TRBJ2-7): EAEVAQSPRYKITEKSQAVAFWCDPISGHATLYWYRQILGQGPELLVQFQDESVVDDSQLPKDRFSAERLKGVDSTLKIQPAELGDSAMYLCASSLERTSAYEQYFGPGTRLTVT.

Points on this clone: The junction does not match germline at one end; this may be a read error. The V gene is TRBV7-7, the J gene TRBJ2-1, with 13 bases aligning to TRBD2. Germline V gene data show CDR1 as SSHAT and CDR2 as FNYEAQ (reference sequence). This CDR3 has 14 amino acids. The CDR3, as DNA: TGTGCTAGCAGCCCGGGACTAGCGGGAACTGAGCAGTTCTTC. It translates to CASSPGLAGTEQFF.

The V gene is TRBV27, the J gene TRBJ2-1; D not certain. Germline V CDR1 and CDR2: MNHEY, SMNVEV (reference sequence). The V and J ends lost 2 bases and 2 bases respectively, with 10 bases between them. The CDR3 has 15 residues. CDR3 protein: CASSLQASAYNEQFF. The CDR3 DNA is TGTGCCAGCAGTTTACAGGCTTCGGCCTACAATGAGCAGTTCTTC.

This chain links TRBV30 with TRBJ2-4; D may match TRBD1 or TRBD2 (5 bases each). Trimming removed 3 bases from V and 2 bases from J, with 20 bases in between. The CDR3 sequence is 17 residues long. Germline V lookup: CDR1 GTSNPN, CDR2 SVGIG (reference sequence). The CDR3 here is CAWSARLGTSTKNIQYF. The CDR3 DNA reads as TGTGCCTGGAGCGCCCGTCTCGGGACCTCTACCAAAAACATTCAGTACTTC.

The rearrangement uses TRBV6-1 and TRBJ2-7; D gene ambiguous. In germline, CDR1 is MNHNS, CDR2 SASEGT. V lost 4 bases and J 3 bases, leaving 13 bases between the germline ends. The CDR3 runs to 14 residues. Here the CDR3 reads CASSVYSTSYEQYF. CDR3 bases: TGTGCCAGCAGTGTCTACTCTACGAGCTACGAGCAGTACTTC.